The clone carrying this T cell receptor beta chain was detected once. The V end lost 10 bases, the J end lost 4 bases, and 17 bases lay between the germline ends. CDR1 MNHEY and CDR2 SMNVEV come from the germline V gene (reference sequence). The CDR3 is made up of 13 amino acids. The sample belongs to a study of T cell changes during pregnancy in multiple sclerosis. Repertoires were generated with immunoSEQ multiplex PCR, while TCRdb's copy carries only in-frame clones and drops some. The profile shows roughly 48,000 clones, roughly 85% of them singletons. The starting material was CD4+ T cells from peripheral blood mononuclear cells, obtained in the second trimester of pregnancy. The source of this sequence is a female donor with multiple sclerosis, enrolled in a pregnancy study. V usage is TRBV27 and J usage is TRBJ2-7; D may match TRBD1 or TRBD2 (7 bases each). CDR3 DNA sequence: TGTGCCACCAGGGGGGGGGCGCGATACGAGCAGTACTTC. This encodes CATRGGARYEQYF.